These 2 T cell receptor beta chains originate from one sample sequenced in a study of blood T cell repertoires in COVID-19. The protocol was immunoSEQ multiplex PCR, while the TCRdb copy is restricted to in-frame clones and leaves out a portion. The data contain tens of thousands of clones, about 87% of them seen just once; the ten biggest clones take up around 7.3%. Sequences were obtained from peripheral blood. These receptors all come from a woman older than 75 with acute or convalescent COVID-19.

The chain is built from TRBV5-1 and TRBJ2-7; 9 bases are shared with TRBD2. CDR1 SGHRS and CDR2 YFSETQ come from the germline V gene. Trimming at V came to 2 bases and at J to 4 bases, leaving 7 bases not matched to a gene. The CDR3 has 15 amino acids. The CDR3 loop is CASSFSSGREYEQYF. Here the CDR3 DNA reads TGCGCCAGCAGCTTCAGTAGCGGGAGAGAATACGAGCAGTACTTC.

The J gene is TRBJ1-1, the V gene TRBV6-5; TRBD1 agrees at 8 bases. J lost 4 bases, V lost 6 bases, and 10 bases had no gene match. CDR3 length equals 15 residues. CDR1 is MNHEY and CDR2 is SVGAGI in the germline V gene. As DNA, the CDR3 is TGTGCCAGCAGCGACTCAGGGGGCAGAGGCACTGAAGCTTTCTTT. Its translation: CASSDSGGRGTEAFF.